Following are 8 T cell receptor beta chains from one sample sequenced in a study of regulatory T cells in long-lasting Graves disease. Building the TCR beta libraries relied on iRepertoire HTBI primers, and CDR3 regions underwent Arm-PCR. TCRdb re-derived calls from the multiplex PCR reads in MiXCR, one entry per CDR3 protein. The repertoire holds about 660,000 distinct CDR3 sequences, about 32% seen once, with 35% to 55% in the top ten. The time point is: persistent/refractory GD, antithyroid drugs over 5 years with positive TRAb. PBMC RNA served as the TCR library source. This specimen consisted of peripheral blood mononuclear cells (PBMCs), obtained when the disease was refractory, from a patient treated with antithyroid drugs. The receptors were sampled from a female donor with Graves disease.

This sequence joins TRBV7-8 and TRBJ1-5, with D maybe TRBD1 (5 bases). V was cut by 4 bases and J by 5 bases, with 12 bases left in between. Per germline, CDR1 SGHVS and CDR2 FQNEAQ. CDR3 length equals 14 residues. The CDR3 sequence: CASSSRGGDQPQHF. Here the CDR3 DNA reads TGTGCCAGCAGCTCCCGGGGGGGTGATCAGCCCCAGCATTTT.

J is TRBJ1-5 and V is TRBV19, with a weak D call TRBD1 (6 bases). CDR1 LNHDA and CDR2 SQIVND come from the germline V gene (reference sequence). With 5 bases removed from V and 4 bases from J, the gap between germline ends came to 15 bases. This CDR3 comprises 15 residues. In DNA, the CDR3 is TGTGCCAGTAGTCCTACAGGGATAGGTAATCAGCCCCAGCATTTT. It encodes CASSPTGIGNQPQHF. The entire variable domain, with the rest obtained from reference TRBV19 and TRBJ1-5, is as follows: DGGITQSPKYLFRKEGQNVTLSCEQNLNHDAMYWYRQDPGQGLRLIYYSQIVNDFQKGDIAEGYSVSREKKESFPLTVTSAQKNPTAFYLCASSPTGIGNQPQHFGDGTRLSIL.

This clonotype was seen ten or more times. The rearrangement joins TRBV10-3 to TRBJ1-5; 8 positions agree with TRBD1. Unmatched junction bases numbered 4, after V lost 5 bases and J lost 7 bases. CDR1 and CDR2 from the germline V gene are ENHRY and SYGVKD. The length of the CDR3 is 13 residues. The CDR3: CAISPGQGQPQHF. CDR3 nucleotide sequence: TGTGCCATCAGTCCCGGACAGGGACAGCCCCAGCATTTT.

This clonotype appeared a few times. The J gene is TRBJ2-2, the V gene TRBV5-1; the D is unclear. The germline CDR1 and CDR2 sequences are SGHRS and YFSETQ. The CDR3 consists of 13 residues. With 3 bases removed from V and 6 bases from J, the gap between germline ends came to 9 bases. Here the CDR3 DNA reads TGCGCCAGCAGCTCCAGTTTCGCCGGGGAGCTGTTTTTT. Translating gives CASSSSFAGELFF.

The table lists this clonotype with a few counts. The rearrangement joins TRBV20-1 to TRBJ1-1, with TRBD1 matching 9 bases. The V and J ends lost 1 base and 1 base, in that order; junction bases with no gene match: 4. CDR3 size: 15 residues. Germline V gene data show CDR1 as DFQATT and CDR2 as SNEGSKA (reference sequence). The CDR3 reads CSARVTGGRNTEAFF. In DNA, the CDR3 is TGCAGTGCTAGAGTAACAGGGGGCCGGAACACTGAAGCTTTCTTT.

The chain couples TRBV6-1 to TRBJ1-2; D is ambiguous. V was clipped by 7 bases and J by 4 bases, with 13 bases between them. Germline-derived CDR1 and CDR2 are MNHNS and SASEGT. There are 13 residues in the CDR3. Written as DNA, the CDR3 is TGTGCCAGCACCCGGCCCAGACTCTATGGCTACACCTTC. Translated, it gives CASTRPRLYGYTF.

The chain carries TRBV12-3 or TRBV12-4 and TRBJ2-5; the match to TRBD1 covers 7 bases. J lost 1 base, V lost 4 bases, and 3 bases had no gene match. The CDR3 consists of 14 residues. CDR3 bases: TGTGCCAGCAGTTCGGACAGGAGCCAAGAGACCCAGTACTTC. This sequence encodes CASSSDRSQETQYF.

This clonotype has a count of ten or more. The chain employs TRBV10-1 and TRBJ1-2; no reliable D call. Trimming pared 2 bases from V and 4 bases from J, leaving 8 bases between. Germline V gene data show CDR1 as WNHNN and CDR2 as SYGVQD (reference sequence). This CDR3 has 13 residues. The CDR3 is CASSEHSPYGYTF. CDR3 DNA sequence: TGCGCCAGCAGTGAGCACAGCCCCTATGGCTACACCTTC.